Here is one T cell receptor (beta chain) with its context. Categorization into cohorts depended on clinical history that participants reported. The data belong to a study of blood T cell repertoires in COVID-19. At the level of the study: From T cells, B-cell-depleted T cells, or PBMCs came the material, which was cDNA or gDNA.

The germline V gene encodes CDR1 MNHEY and CDR2 SVGEGT. J gave up 4 bases and V 6 bases, and 6 bases lay outside the gene matches. The CDR3 spans 15 residues. Clones were sequenced by immunoSEQ multiplex PCR, and TCRdb holds only the in-frame ones, with some missing. The sample records 150,000 to 200,000 clones, roughly 84% being singletons. The clonotype comes from a woman under 40 who had been exposed to COVID-19. The V and J genes are TRBV6-2 or TRBV6-3 and TRBJ1-6, with 7 bases matching TRBD1. The sample taken for sequencing was PBMCs or T cells enriched from blood (not recorded which). Written as DNA, the CDR3 is TGTGCCAGCAGATACCGGGGACAGTATAATTCACCCCTCCACTTT. Protein product: CASRYRGQYNSPLHF.